These T cell receptor beta chains were read from a single sample in a study of beta chain features in type 1 diabetes. Measured with immunoSEQ multiplex PCR; TCRdb has only the in-frame clones, and not every one. The sample contains fewer than 250,000 clones, about 10% of which appear only once. Specimen: naive CD4+ T cells from blood. The receptors were sampled from a woman aged 18-35 years in good health. Each CDR3 is given with its conserved first and last residue. The order of the fields is J gene, clone size, V gene, D gene, CDR3 DNA, CDR3 protein. A D gene is named only where the DNA matches it firmly. For some rows the clone size is stated as once, few or many, or as a class when expanded; others skip it.

j_gene: TRBJ2-7; abundance: NA; v_gene: TRBV28; d_gene: TRBD2; CDR3nt: TGTGCCAGCAGTCCCCCGGGACTACTCTACGAGCAGTACTTC; CDR3aa: CASSPPGLLYEQYF
j_gene: TRBJ1-4; abundance: few; v_gene: TRBV28; d_gene: NA; CDR3nt: TGTGCCAGCAGTAATCACCAGGGAGGGGATGAAAAACTGTTTTTT; CDR3aa: CASSNHQGGDEKLFF
j_gene: TRBJ1-2; abundance: NA; v_gene: TRBV30; d_gene: NA; CDR3nt: TGTGCCTGGAGAGACCTAGTAGGCCCTAACTATGGCTACACCTTC; CDR3aa: CAWRDLVGPNYGYTF
j_gene: TRBJ2-5; abundance: few; v_gene: TRBV9; d_gene: TRBD2; CDR3nt: TGTGCCAGCAGCTGGACTAGCGGGGAGCTGGAGACCCAGTACTTC; CDR3aa: CASSWTSGELETQYF
j_gene: TRBJ2-1; abundance: few; v_gene: TRBV9; d_gene: NA; CDR3nt: TGTGCCAGCAGCGTAGAACTGAGTCGGGGAGGAGGAGGATACAATGAGCAGTTCTTC; CDR3aa: CASSVELSRGGGGYNEQFF
j_gene: TRBJ2-3; abundance: NA; v_gene: TRBV30; d_gene: TRBD2; CDR3nt: TGTGCCTGGAGTGTACGCTTGCGGGAGGGGGGCAAGGATACGCAGTATTTT; CDR3aa: CAWSVRLREGGKDTQYF
j_gene: TRBJ1-1; abundance: NA; v_gene: TRBV11-3; d_gene: NA; CDR3nt: TGTGCCAGCTCACGCGGGGACGACACTGAAGCTTTCTTT; CDR3aa: CASSRGDDTEAFF
j_gene: TRBJ2-7; abundance: NA; v_gene: TRBV5-4; d_gene: TRBD2; CDR3nt: TGTGCCAGCAGTTTTGCGGGGGGCTACGAGCAGTACTTC; CDR3aa: CASSFAGGYEQYF
j_gene: TRBJ1-4; abundance: NA; v_gene: TRBV7-6; d_gene: NA; CDR3nt: TGTGCCAGCAGTCCTAGGGGCGGGGGACCTAATGAAAAACTGTTTTTT; CDR3aa: CASSPRGGGPNEKLFF
j_gene: TRBJ2-7; abundance: few; v_gene: TRBV5-1; d_gene: TRBD2; CDR3nt: TGCGCCAGCAGCTCCCGTAGCGGGAGCCAGTACGAGCAGTACTTC; CDR3aa: CASSSRSGSQYEQYF
j_gene: TRBJ2-7; abundance: few; v_gene: TRBV5-1; d_gene: NA; CDR3nt: TGCGCCAGCAGCTCTATGACTAGCTCCTACGAGCAGTACTTC; CDR3aa: CASSSMTSSYEQYF
j_gene: TRBJ2-1; abundance: few; v_gene: TRBV5-1; d_gene: TRBD1; CDR3nt: TGCGCCAGCAGCACGGGACAGGGCCTTTATGAGCAGTTCTTC; CDR3aa: CASSTGQGLYEQFF
j_gene: TRBJ2-2; abundance: few; v_gene: TRBV5-4; d_gene: TRBD2; CDR3nt: TGTGCCAGCAGCTTGGGCCGTACGCGGGGGGTTGACGGGGAGCTGTTTTTT; CDR3aa: CASSLGRTRGVDGELFF
j_gene: TRBJ1-2; abundance: NA; v_gene: TRBV5-4; d_gene: TRBD1; CDR3nt: TGTGCCAGCAGCCCCGGAACGGGACAGGGTTCGGATGGCTACACCTTC; CDR3aa: CASSPGTGQGSDGYTF
j_gene: TRBJ2-5; abundance: NA; v_gene: TRBV7-3; d_gene: NA; CDR3nt: TGTGCCAGCAGCCCCTACCCTATAGAGACCCAGTACTTC; CDR3aa: CASSPYPIETQYF
j_gene: TRBJ2-3; abundance: many; v_gene: TRBV15; d_gene: TRBD2; CDR3nt: TGTGCCACCAGCAGAACTAGCGGAGCTCGCACAGATACGCAGTATTTT; CDR3aa: CATSRTSGARTDTQYF
j_gene: TRBJ2-5; abundance: NA; v_gene: TRBV5-1; d_gene: TRBD1; CDR3nt: TGCGCCAGCAGCTCTGGGCGGACAGGGCAAGAGACCCAGTACTTC; CDR3aa: CASSSGRTGQETQYF
j_gene: TRBJ2-7; abundance: NA; v_gene: TRBV6-1; d_gene: NA; CDR3nt: TGTGCCAGCAGTGTCACAGGGTCAACCTACGAGCAGTACTTC; CDR3aa: CASSVTGSTYEQYF
j_gene: TRBJ2-2; abundance: NA; v_gene: TRBV7-2; d_gene: TRBD2; CDR3nt: TGTGCCAGCAGCTTGGGGGGGGTGCCGAACACCGGGGAGCTGTTTTTT; CDR3aa: CASSLGGVPNTGELFF
j_gene: TRBJ2-7; abundance: NA; v_gene: TRBV5-4; d_gene: TRBD1; CDR3nt: TGTGCCAGCAGCTCAACCTTGACAGGGGGCGCTGGCTACGAGCAGTACTTC; CDR3aa: CASSSTLTGGAGYEQYF
j_gene: TRBJ2-2; abundance: few; v_gene: TRBV27; d_gene: TRBD1; CDR3nt: TGTGCCAGCAGACCACAGGGGGGCTACTGGACCGGGGAGCTGTTTTTT; CDR3aa: CASRPQGGYWTGELFF
j_gene: TRBJ2-3; abundance: NA; v_gene: TRBV5-1; d_gene: NA; CDR3nt: TGCGCCAGCAGCACGGGCCAGGAGCGACTAGGGACAGATACGCAGTATTTT; CDR3aa: CASSTGQERLGTDTQYF
j_gene: TRBJ1-4; abundance: NA; v_gene: TRBV27; d_gene: TRBD1; CDR3nt: TGTGCCAGCAGTTGGGACAGGGTCCCTAATGAAAAACTGTTTTTT; CDR3aa: CASSWDRVPNEKLFF
j_gene: TRBJ2-3; abundance: few; v_gene: TRBV6-5; d_gene: NA; CDR3nt: TGTGCCAGCAGTTACTCGTACGGTACTAGCACAGATACGCAGTATTTT; CDR3aa: CASSYSYGTSTDTQYF
j_gene: TRBJ2-5; abundance: NA; v_gene: TRBV4-1; d_gene: TRBD2; CDR3nt: TGCGCCAGCAGCCAAGACGGGTCTAGCGGGAGTCCGGAGACCCAGTACTTC; CDR3aa: CASSQDGSSGSPETQYF
j_gene: TRBJ1-1; abundance: NA; v_gene: TRBV5-1; d_gene: NA; CDR3nt: TGCGCCAGCAGTTCGACAGAGTCGAACACTGAAGCTTTCTTT; CDR3aa: CASSSTESNTEAFF
j_gene: TRBJ2-1; abundance: NA; v_gene: TRBV19; d_gene: TRBD2; CDR3nt: TGTGCCAGCAAAGAGAGACTAGCCGCATATGAGCAGTTCTTC; CDR3aa: CASKERLAAYEQFF
j_gene: TRBJ2-1; abundance: NA; v_gene: TRBV7-2; d_gene: TRBD2; CDR3nt: TGTGCCAGCAGCCCTCAACTAGCGGGGGGCAACAATGAGCAGTTCTTC; CDR3aa: CASSPQLAGGNNEQFF
j_gene: TRBJ2-7; abundance: NA; v_gene: TRBV19; d_gene: NA; CDR3nt: TGTGCCAGTAGTACCTCCAGGGGCTCCTACGAGCAGTACTTC; CDR3aa: CASSTSRGSYEQYF
j_gene: TRBJ2-1; abundance: NA; v_gene: TRBV5-1; d_gene: TRBD2; CDR3nt: TGCGCCAGCAGCTCGGGACTAGCGGGTTACAATGAGCAGTTCTTC; CDR3aa: CASSSGLAGYNEQFF
j_gene: TRBJ1-5; abundance: few; v_gene: TRBV6-5; d_gene: NA; CDR3nt: TGTGCCAGCAACCATCGGGGGAACGGCAATCAGCCCCAGCATTTT; CDR3aa: CASNHRGNGNQPQHF
j_gene: TRBJ1-2; abundance: few; v_gene: TRBV4-2; d_gene: NA; CDR3nt: TGTGCCAGCAGCCAAGCCAATTTGCGACAGTCAGAAAGGGATGGCTACACCTTC; CDR3aa: CASSQANLRQSERDGYTF
j_gene: TRBJ2-2; abundance: few; v_gene: TRBV30; d_gene: TRBD2; CDR3nt: TGTGCCTGGGGTTTGGCGGGAGTATTCACCGGGGAGCTGTTTTTT; CDR3aa: CAWGLAGVFTGELFF
j_gene: TRBJ1-5; abundance: many; v_gene: TRBV30; d_gene: TRBD1; CDR3nt: TGTGCCTGCGGACAGGGGATCGGTCAGCCCCAGCATTTT; CDR3aa: CACGQGIGQPQHF
j_gene: TRBJ2-7; abundance: few; v_gene: TRBV19; d_gene: NA; CDR3nt: TGTGCCAGTAGTATAGCGGTCGGAAGCGTATACGAGCAGTACTTC; CDR3aa: CASSIAVGSVYEQYF
j_gene: TRBJ2-5; abundance: few; v_gene: TRBV6-1; d_gene: NA; CDR3nt: TGTGCCAGCAGCCTAAAAGAGACCCAGTACTTC; CDR3aa: CASSLKETQYF
j_gene: TRBJ1-5; abundance: NA; v_gene: TRBV6-5; d_gene: TRBD1; CDR3nt: TGTGCCAGCAGCAGGGGGGCCGATCAGCCCCAGCATTTT; CDR3aa: CASSRGADQPQHF
j_gene: TRBJ2-7; abundance: few; v_gene: TRBV5-6; d_gene: TRBD2; CDR3nt: TGTGCCAGCAGCTTGGCCCTAGCGGGGGGCTACGAGCAGTACTTC; CDR3aa: CASSLALAGGYEQYF
j_gene: TRBJ2-2; abundance: few; v_gene: TRBV13; d_gene: TRBD2; CDR3nt: TGTGCCAGCAGCTGGGGACTAGCGGGGGCTAACACCGGGGAGCTGTTTTTT; CDR3aa: CASSWGLAGANTGELFF
j_gene: TRBJ2-7; abundance: NA; v_gene: TRBV15; d_gene: TRBD2; CDR3nt: TGTGCCACCAGCAGCGAACTAGCGGGAAGCTCCTACGAGCAGTACTTC; CDR3aa: CATSSELAGSSYEQYF
j_gene: TRBJ1-5; abundance: NA; v_gene: TRBV4-1; d_gene: NA; CDR3nt: TGCGCCAGCAGCCAAGATTCGGGATATCAGCCCCAGCATTTT; CDR3aa: CASSQDSGYQPQHF
j_gene: TRBJ2-7; abundance: NA; v_gene: TRBV7-9; d_gene: NA; CDR3nt: TGTGCCAGCAGCAGAGGCAAACAGGGCGACTACGAGCAGTACTTC; CDR3aa: CASSRGKQGDYEQYF
j_gene: TRBJ1-5; abundance: few; v_gene: TRBV7-2; d_gene: TRBD1; CDR3nt: TGTGCCAGCAGCTTACTGATGGAGGGGGCAGGCAATCAGCCCCAGCATTTT; CDR3aa: CASSLLMEGAGNQPQHF
j_gene: TRBJ2-1; abundance: NA; v_gene: TRBV9; d_gene: TRBD1; CDR3nt: TGTGCCAGCAGCGCCCAGGGGGCGAGGAATGAGCAGTTCTTC; CDR3aa: CASSAQGARNEQFF
j_gene: TRBJ2-7; abundance: few; v_gene: TRBV9; d_gene: NA; CDR3nt: TGTGCCAGCAGCGTAGCGGCGGTTCCTGGCGAGCAGTACTTC; CDR3aa: CASSVAAVPGEQYF